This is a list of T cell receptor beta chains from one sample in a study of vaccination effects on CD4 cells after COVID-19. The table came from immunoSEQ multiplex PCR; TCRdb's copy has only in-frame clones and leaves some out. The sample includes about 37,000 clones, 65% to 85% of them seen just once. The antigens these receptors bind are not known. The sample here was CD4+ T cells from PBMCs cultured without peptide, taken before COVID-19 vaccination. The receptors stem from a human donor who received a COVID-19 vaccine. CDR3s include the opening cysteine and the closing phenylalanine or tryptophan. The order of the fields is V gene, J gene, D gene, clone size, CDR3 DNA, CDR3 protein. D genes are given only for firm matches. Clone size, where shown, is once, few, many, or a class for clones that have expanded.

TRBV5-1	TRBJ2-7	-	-	TGCGCCAGCAGCGGGCTAGCGTACGAGCAGTACTTC	CASSGLAYEQYF
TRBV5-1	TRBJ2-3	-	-	TGCGCCAGCAGCTTACGGACTAGCACAGATACGCAGTATTTT	CASSLRTSTDTQYF
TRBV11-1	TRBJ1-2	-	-	TGTGCCAGCAGCGACCGGTTGGGTGGCTACACCTTC	CASSDRLGGYTF
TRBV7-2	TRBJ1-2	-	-	TGTGCCAGCAGCTTAGACAGCCAGGGAAACACCTTC	CASSLDSQGNTF
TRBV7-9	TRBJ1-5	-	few	TGTGCCAGCAGCTTGGTAGCCAATCAGCCCCAGCATTTT	CASSLVANQPQHF
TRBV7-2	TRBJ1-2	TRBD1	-	TGTGCCAGCAGCTCCCGGACAGGCGCGAAGGGCTACACCTTC	CASSSRTGAKGYTF
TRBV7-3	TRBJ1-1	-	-	TGTGCCAGCAGCTTTGGTTCGGAACCTGAAGCTTTCTTT	CASSFGSEPEAFF
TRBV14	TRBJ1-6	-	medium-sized	TGTGCCAGCAGCCCAATTCCGAATTCACCCCTCCACTTT	CASSPIPNSPLHF
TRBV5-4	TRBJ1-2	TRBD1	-	TGTGCCAGCAGCTCCCCGGGACAGCGCTATGGCTACACCTTC	CASSSPGQRYGYTF
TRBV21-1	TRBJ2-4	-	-	TGTGCCAGCAGCAGGTCCAGAGGGCCAAAAAACATTCAGTACTTC	CASSRSRGPKNIQYF
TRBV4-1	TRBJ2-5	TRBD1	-	TGCGCCAGCAGTCGACCTTTGGGACAGGGCCGAGAGACCCAGTACTTC	CASSRPLGQGRETQYF
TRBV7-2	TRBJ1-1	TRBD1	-	TGTGCCAGCAGTCCCGACAGGGAGGCCACTGAAGCTTTCTTT	CASSPDREATEAFF
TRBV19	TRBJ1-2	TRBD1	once	TGTGCCAGTAGTCCCTCCGGGACAGGGGGCTATGGCTACACCTTC	CASSPSGTGGYGYTF
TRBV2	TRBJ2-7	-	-	TGTGCCAGCAGTGCGCCAGGGATTAACGAGCAGTACTTC	CASSAPGINEQYF
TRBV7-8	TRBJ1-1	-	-	TGTGCCAGCAGCTCAGAACAGGGCCTGAAAACTGAAGCTTTCTTT	CASSSEQGLKTEAFF
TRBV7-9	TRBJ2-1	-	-	TGTGCCAGCAGCCCCCGAGAGGTCTCCCCCAATGAGCAGTTCTTC	CASSPREVSPNEQFF
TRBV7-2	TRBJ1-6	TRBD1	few	TGTGCCAGCAGCTTCGGAAGAGGCCAGGGGGGCTCACCCCTCCACTTT	CASSFGRGQGGSPLHF
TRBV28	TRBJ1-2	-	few	TGTGCCACGGGGGGGGGAAACTATGGCTACACCTTC	CATGGGNYGYTF
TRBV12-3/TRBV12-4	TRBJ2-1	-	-	TGTGCCACCGGACGAGGGGATGAGCAGTTCTTC	CATGRGDEQFF
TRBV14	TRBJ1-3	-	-	TGTGCCAGCAGCCTTAATTCTGGAAACACCATATATTTT	CASSLNSGNTIYF
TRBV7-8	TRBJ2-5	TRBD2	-	TGTGCCAGCAGCCCGGTGGGAGCGGGAGATACCCAGTACTTC	CASSPVGAGDTQYF
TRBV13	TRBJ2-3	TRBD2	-	TGTGCCAGCAGCCCTTGGCTAGCGGGGGGTCCAGATACGCAGTATTTT	CASSPWLAGGPDTQYF